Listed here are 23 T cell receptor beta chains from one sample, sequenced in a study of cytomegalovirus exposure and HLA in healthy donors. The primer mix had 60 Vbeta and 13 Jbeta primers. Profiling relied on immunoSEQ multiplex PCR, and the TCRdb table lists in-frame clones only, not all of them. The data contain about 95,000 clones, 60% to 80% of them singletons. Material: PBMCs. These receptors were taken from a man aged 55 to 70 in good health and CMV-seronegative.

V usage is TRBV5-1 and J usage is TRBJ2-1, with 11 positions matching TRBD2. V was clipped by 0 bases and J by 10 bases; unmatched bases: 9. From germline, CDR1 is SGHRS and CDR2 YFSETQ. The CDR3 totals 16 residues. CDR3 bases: TGCGCCAGCAGCTTGGGAGGTGGGACTAGCGGTCGGGAGCAGTTCTTC. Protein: CASSLGGGTSGREQFF.

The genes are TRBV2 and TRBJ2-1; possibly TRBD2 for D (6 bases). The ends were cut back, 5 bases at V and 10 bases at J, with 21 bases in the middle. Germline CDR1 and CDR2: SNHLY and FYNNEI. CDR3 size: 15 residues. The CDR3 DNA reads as TGTGCCAGCAGTCTGACTAGTGCCCCCCTGGACGAGCAGTTCTTC. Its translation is CASSLTSAPLDEQFF. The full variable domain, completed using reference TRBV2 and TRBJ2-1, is EPEVTQTPSHQVTQMGQEVILRCVPISNHLYFYWYRQILGQKVEFLVSFYNNEISEKSEIFDDQFSVERPDGSNFTLKIRSTKLEDSAMYFCASSLTSAPLDEQFFGPGTRLTVL.

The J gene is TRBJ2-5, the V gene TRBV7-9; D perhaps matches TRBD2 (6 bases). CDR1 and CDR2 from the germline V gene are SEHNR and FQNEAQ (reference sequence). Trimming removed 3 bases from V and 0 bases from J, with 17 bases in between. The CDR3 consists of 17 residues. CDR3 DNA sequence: TGTGCCAGCAGCTTTGGGGACTGGAACCAGTACCAAGAGACCCAGTACTTC. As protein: CASSFGDWNQYQETQYF. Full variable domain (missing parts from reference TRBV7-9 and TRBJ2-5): DTGVSQNPRHKITKRGQNVTFRCDPISEHNRLYWYRQTLGQGPEFLTYFQNEAQLEKSRLLSDRFSAERPKGSFSTLEIQRTEQGDSAMYLCASSFGDWNQYQETQYFGPGTRLLVL.

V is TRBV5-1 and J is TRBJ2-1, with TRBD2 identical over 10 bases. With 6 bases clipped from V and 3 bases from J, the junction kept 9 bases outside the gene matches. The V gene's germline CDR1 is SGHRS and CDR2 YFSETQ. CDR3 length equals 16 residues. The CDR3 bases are TGCGCCAGCACCATCACAGCGGGAGGGCTCTACAATGAGCAGTTCTTC. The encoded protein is CASTITAGGLYNEQFF.

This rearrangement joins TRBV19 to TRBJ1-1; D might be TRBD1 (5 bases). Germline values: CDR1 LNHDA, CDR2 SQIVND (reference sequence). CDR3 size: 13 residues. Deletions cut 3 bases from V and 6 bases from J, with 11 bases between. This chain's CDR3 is CASSIPGPSEAFF. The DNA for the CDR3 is TGTGCCAGTAGTATTCCAGGGCCCTCTGAAGCTTTCTTT.

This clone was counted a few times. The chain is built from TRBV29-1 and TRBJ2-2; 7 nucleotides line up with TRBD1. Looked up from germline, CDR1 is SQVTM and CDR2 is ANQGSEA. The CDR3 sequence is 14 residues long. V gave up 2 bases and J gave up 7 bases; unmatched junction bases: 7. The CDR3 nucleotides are TGCAGCGTTGAATCGCGAGCAGGGGGCGGGGAGCTGTTTTTT. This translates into CSVESRAGGGELFF.

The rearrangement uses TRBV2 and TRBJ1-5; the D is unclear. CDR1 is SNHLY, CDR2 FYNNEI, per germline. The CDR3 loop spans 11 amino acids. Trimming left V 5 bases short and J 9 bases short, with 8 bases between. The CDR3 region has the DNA TGTGCCAGCAGTAGGGAGGGGCCCCAGCATTTT. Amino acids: CASSREGPQHF.

The CDR3 nucleotides are TGTGCCAGCAGTGAATCGGAGGGAGGAGCTTTCTTT. Translation gives CASSESEGGAFF. J is TRBJ1-1 and V is TRBV2; D is ambiguous. The CDR3 length is 12 residues. Trimming shortened V by 2 bases and J by 10 bases, and 11 bases separated the two germline ends. Germline V CDR1 and CDR2: SNHLY, FYNNEI. The full variable domain, its missing parts supplied by reference TRBV2 and TRBJ1-1, is EPEVTQTPSHQVTQMGQEVILRCVPISNHLYFYWYRQILGQKVEFLVSFYNNEISEKSEIFDDQFSVERPDGSNFTLKIRSTKLEDSAMYFCASSESEGGAFFGQGTRLTVV.

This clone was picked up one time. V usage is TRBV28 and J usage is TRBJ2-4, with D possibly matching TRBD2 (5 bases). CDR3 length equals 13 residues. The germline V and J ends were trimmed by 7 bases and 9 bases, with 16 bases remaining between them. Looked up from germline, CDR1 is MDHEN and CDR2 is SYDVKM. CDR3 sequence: CASIGGGLLIQYF. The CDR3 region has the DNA TGTGCCAGCATCGGAGGAGGACTTCTCATTCAGTACTTC.

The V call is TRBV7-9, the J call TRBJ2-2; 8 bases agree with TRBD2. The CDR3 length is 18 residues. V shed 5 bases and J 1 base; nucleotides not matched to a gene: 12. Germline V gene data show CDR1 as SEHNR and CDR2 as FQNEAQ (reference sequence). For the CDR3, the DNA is TGTGCCAGCAGCACGCCCTTAGGGGCGGGGGGGAACACCGGGGAGCTGTTTTTT. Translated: CASSTPLGAGGNTGELFF.

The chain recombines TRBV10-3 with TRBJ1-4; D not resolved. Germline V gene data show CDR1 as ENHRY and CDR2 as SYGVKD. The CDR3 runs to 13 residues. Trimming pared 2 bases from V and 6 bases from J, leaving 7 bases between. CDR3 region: CAISEGGDEKLFF. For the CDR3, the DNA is TGTGCCATCAGTGAGGGAGGAGATGAAAAACTGTTTTTT.

In nucleotides, the CDR3 is TGTGCCAGCAGCCAGGGACAGCAAACTGAAGCTTTCTTT. Amino acid sequence: CASSQGQQTEAFF. The rearrangement links TRBV7-9 to TRBJ1-1, with 7 positions matching TRBD1. Trimming cost V 5 bases and J 5 bases; bases outside gene matches: 5. The germline CDR1 and CDR2 sequences are SEHNR and FQNEAQ (reference sequence). The CDR3 sequence is 13 residues long.

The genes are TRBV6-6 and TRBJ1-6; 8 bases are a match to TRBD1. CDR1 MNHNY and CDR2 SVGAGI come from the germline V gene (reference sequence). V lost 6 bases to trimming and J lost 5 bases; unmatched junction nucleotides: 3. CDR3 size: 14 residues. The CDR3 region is CASSLTGDNSPLHF. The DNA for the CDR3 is TGTGCCAGCAGCCTGACAGGGGATAATTCACCCCTCCACTTT.

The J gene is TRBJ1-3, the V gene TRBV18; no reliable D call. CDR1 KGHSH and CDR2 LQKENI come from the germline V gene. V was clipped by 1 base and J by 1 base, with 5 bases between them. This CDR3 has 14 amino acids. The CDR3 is CASSPLRSGNTIYF. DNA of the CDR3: TGTGCCAGCTCACCACTACGGTCTGGAAACACCATATATTTT.

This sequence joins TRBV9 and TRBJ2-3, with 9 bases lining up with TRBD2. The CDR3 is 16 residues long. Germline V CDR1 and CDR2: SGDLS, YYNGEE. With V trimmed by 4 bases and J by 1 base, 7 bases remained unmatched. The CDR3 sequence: CASSTGPSGGTDTQYF. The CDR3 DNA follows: TGTGCCAGCAGCACAGGCCCTAGCGGGGGCACAGATACGCAGTATTTT.

CDR3 residues: CASSSSGTVTYNEQFF. CDR3 coding DNA: TGTGCCAGCAGCTCTAGTGGGACTGTTACCTACAATGAGCAGTTCTTC. The chain is built from TRBV7-9 and TRBJ2-1, with D possibly matching TRBD2 (6 bases). From germline, CDR1 is SEHNR and CDR2 FQNEAQ (reference sequence). The CDR3 length is 16 residues. Trimming took off 4 bases at V and 2 bases at J, with 15 bases between the two ends.

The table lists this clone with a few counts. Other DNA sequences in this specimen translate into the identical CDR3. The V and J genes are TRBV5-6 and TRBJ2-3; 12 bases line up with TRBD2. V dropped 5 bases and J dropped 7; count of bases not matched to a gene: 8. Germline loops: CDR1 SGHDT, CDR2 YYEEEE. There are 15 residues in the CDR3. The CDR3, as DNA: TGTGCCAGCAGGCCCGCTAGCGGGGGGGCATATACGCAGTATTTT. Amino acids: CASRPASGGAYTQYF.

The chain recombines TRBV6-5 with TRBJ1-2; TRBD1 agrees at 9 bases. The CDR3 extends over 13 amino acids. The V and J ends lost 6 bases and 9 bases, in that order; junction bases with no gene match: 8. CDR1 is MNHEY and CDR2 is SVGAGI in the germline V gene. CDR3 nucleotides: TGTGCCAGCAGCCCAACAGGGGGCGCGAGCTACACCTTC. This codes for CASSPTGGASYTF.

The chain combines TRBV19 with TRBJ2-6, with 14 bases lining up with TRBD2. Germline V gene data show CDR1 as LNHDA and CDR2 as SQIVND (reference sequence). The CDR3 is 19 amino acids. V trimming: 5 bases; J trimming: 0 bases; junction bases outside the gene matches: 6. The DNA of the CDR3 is TGTGCCAGTAGTCTCGGACTAGCGGGGGGCAACTCTGGGGCCAACGTCCTGACTTTC. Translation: CASSLGLAGGNSGANVLTF.

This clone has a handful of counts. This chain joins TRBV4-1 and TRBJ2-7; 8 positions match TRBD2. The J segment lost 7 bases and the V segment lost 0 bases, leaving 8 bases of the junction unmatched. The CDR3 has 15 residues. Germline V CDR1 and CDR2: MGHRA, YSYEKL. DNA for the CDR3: TGCGCCAGCAGCCAAGAAAGCGGGGGAATTTGGGAGCAGTACTTC. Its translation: CASSQESGGIWEQYF.

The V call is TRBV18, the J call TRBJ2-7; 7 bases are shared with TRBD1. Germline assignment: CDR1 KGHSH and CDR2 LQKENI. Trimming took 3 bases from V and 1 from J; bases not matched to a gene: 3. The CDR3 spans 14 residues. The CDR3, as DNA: TGTGCCAGCTCACCCTTGACAGGGTCCTACGAGCAGTACTTC. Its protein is CASSPLTGSYEQYF.

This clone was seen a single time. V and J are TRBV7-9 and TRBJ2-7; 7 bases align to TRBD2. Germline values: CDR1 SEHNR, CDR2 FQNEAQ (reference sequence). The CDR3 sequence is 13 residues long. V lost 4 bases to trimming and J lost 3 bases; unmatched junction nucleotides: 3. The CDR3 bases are TGTGCCAGCAGCTCCCGGACTAGCTACGAGCAGTACTTC. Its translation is CASSSRTSYEQYF.

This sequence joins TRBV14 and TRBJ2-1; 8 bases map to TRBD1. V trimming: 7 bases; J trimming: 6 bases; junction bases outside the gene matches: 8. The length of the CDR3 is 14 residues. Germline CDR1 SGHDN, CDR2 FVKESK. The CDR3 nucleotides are TGTGCCAGCACAACAGGGGGTACTTCCAATGAGCAGTTCTTC. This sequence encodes CASTTGGTSNEQFF.